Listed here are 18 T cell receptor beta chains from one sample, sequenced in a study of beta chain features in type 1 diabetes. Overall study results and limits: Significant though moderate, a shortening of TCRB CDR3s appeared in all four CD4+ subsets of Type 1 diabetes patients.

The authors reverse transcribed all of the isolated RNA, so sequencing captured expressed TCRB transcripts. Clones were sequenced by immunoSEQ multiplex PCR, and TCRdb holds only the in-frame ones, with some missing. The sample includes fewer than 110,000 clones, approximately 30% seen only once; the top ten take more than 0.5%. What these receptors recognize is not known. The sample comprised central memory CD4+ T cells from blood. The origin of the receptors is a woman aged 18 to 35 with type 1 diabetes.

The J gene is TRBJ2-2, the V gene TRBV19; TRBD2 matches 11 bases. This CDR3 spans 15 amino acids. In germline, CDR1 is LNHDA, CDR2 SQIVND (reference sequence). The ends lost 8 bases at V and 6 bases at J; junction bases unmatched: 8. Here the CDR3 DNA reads TGTGCCAGTCATTTAGCGGGAGGGCCGGCCGGGGAGCTGTTTTTT. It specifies CASHLAGGPAGELFF.

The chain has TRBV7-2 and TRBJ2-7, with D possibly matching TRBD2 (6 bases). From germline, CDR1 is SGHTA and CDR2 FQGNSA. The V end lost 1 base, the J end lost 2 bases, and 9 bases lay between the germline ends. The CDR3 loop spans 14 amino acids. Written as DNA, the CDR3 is TGTGCCAGCAGCTTAGGGACTACCACCTACGAGCAGTACGTC. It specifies CASSLGTTTYEQYV.

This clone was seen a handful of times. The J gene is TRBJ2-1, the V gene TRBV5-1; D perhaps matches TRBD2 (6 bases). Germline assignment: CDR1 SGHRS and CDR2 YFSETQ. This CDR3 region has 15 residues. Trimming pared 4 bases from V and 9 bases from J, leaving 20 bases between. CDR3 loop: CASSPLPGAEGEQFF. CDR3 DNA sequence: TGCGCCAGCAGCCCCCTCCCGGGAGCGGAGGGTGAGCAGTTCTTC.

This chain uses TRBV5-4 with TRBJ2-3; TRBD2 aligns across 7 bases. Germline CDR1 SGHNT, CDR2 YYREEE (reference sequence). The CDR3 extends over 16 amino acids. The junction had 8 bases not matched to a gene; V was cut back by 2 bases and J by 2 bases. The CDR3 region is CASSFLAGSPTDTQYF. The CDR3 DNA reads TGTGCCAGCAGCTTCTTAGCGGGCTCCCCCACAGATACGCAGTATTTT.

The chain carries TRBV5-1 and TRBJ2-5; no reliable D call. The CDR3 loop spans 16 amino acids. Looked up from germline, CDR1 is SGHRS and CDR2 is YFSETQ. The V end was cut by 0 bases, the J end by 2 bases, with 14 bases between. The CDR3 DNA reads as TGCGCCAGCAGCTTGGATTATCGAGCCGTACAAGAGACCCAGTACTTC. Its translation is CASSLDYRAVQETQYF.

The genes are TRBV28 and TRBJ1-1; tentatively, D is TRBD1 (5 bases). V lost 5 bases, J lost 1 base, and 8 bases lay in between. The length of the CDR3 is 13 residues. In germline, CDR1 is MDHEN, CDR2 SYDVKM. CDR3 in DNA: TGTGCCAGCAGTCAAACAGGGAACACTGAAGCTTTCTTT. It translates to CASSQTGNTEAFF. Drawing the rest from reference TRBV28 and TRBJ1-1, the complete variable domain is DVKVTQSSRYLVKRTGEKVFLECVQDMDHENMFWYRQDPGLGLRLIYFSYDVKMKEKGDIPEGYSVSREKKERFSLILESASTNQTSMYLCASSQTGNTEAFFGQGTRLTVV.

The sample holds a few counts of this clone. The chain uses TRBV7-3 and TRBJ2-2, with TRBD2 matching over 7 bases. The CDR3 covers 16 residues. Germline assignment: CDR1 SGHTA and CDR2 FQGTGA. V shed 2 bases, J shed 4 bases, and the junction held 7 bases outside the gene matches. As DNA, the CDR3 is TGTGCCAGCAGCTTACAAAGCGGGACGGGCACCGGGGAGCTGTTTTTT. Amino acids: CASSLQSGTGTGELFF.

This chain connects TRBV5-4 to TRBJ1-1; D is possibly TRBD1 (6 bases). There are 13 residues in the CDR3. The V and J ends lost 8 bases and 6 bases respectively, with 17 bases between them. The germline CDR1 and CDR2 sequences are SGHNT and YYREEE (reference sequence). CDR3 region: CARGARGSAEAFF. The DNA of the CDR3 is TGTGCCAGGGGGGCCCGGGGATCCGCTGAAGCTTTCTTT.

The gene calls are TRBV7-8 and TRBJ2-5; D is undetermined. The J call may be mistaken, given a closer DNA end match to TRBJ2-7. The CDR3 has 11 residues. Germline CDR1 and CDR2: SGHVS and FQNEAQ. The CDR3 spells CASSLRYEQYF. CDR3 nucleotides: TGTGCCAGCAGCCTGAGATACGAGCAGTACTTC.

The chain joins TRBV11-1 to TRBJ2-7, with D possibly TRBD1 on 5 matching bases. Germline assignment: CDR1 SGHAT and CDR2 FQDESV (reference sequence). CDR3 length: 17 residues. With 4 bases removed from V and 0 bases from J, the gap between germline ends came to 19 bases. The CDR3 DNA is TGTGCCAGCAGCTCCTACCCTCACAGGTCACCCTCCTACGAGCAGTACTTC. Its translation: CASSSYPHRSPSYEQYF.

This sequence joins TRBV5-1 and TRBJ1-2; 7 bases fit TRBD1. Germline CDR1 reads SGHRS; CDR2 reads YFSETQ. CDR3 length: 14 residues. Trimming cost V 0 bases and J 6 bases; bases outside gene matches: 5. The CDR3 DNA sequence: TGCGCCAGCAGCTTGGAGGGGGCAGGGAATGGCTACACCTTC. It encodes CASSLEGAGNGYTF.

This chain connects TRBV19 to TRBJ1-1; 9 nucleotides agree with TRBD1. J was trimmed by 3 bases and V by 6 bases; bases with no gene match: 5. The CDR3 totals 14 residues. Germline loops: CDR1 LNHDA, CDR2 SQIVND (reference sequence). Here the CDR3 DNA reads TGTGCCAGTAGCGGACGGGACAGGGACACTGAAGCTTTCTTT. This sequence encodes CASSGRDRDTEAFF.

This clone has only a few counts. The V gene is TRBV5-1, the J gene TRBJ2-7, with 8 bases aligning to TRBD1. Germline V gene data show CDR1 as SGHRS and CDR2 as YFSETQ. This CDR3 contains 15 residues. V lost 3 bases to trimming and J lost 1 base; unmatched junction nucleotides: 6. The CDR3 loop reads CASSSGQGNSYEQYF. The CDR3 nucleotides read TGCGCCAGCAGCTCCGGACAGGGCAATTCCTACGAGCAGTACTTC.

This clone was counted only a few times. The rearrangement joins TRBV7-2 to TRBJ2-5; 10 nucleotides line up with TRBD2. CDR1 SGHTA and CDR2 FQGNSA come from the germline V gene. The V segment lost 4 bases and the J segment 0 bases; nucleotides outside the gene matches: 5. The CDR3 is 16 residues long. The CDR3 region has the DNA TGTGCCAGCAGCTCCGGACTAGCGGCGTACCAAGAGACCCAGTACTTC. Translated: CASSSGLAAYQETQYF.

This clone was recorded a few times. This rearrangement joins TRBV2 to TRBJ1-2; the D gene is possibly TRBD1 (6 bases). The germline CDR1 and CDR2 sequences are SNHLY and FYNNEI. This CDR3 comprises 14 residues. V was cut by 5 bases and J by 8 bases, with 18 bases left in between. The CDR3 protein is CASSTLAGAGGYTF. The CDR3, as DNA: TGTGCCAGCAGTACCCTTGCGGGGGCGGGAGGCTACACCTTC.

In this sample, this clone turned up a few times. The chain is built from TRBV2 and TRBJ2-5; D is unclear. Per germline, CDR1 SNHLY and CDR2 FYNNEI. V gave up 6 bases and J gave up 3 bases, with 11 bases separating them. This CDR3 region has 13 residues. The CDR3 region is CASSLLRKETQYF. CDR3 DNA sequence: TGTGCCAGCAGCTTACTACGAAAAGAGACCCAGTACTTC.

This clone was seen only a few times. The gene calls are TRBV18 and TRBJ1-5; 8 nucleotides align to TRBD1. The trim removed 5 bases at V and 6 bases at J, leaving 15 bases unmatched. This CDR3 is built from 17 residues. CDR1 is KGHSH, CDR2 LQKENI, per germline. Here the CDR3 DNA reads TGTGCCAGCTCATCAAACCAGGGGGCCGGGACAGGTCAGCCCCAGCATTTT. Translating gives CASSSNQGAGTGQPQHF.

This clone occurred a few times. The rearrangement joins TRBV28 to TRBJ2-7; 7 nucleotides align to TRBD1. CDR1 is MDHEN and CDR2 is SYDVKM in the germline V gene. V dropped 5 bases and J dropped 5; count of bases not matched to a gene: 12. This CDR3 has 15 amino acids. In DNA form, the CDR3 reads TGTGCCAGCAGTCCGATCGACAGGGATGTCCACGAGCAGTACGTC. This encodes CASSPIDRDVHEQYV.